The 12 T cell receptor beta chains listed next were all sequenced from one sample in a study of brain T cells in children with intractable seizures (dated by TCRdb to about 2021). The time point tag for this specimen amounts to: resected brain tissue, or blood drawn just prior to surgery. Library preparation employed the immunoSEQ multiplex PCR assay. TCRdb limited this immuneACCESS table to in-frame rearrangements with V and J called. A share of clones is missing; checked studies link under half to unresolved V genes, and the rest is unexplained. The sample table shows about 120,000 clones, and 90% to 95% are seen once. The ten top clones hold 3.8% of the sample. The sequenced sample was peripheral blood, obtained at surgery. All receptors derive from a boy younger than two with hemimegalencephaly and intractable seizures.

V gene TRBV21-1 combines with J gene TRBJ2-7. TRBV21-1 is deemed a pseudogene. This CDR3 has 16 residues. The CDR3 spells CASSKIDPASYYEQYF. The CDR3 DNA reads as TGTGCCAGCAGCAAAATTGATCCAGCTTCTTATTACGAGCAGTACTTC.

The chain couples TRBV4-2 to TRBJ1-1; D remains ambiguous. V lost 4 bases to trimming and J lost 1 base, with 4 bases between them. CDR1 is LGHNA and CDR2 is YNFKEQ in the germline V gene. The CDR3 is 12 amino acids. The CDR3 is CASSRGNTEAFF. CDR3 bases: TGTGCCAGCAGCCGCGGGAACACTGAAGCTTTCTTT.

V and J are TRBV12-1 and TRBJ2-1; no check of the table's D call, TRBD2, against the DNA was made. TRBV12-1 is described as a pseudogene. The CDR3 loop spans 19 amino acids. CDR3 residues: CASSFGRTSGNEGFGEQFF. CDR3 coding DNA: TGTGCCAGCAGCTTTGGCCGGACTAGCGGGAATGAGGGTTTTGGTGAGCAGTTCTTC.

The rearrangement uses TRBV11-2 and TRBJ2-1, with D perhaps matching TRBD1 (6 bases). Germline V gives CDR1 SGHAT, CDR2 FQNNGV. CDR3 length equals 13 residues. V was trimmed by 3 bases and J by 9 bases, leaving 12 bases between them. The chain's CDR3 is CASSLGAGGEQFF. The CDR3 DNA follows: TGTGCCAGCAGCTTGGGGGCGGGTGGTGAGCAGTTCTTC.

Here the CDR3 DNA reads TGTGCCAGCAGTGCAGTACTGAATTCACCCCTCCACTTT. It specifies CASSAVLNSPLHF. The chain joins TRBV6-4 to TRBJ1-6; no clear D. The germline CDR1 and CDR2 sequences are MRHNA and SNTAGT. The ends were cut back, 4 bases at V and 7 bases at J, with 8 bases in the middle. CDR3 length: 13 residues.

The chain has TRBV6-5 and TRBJ2-5; the match to TRBD2 covers 9 bases. CDR3 size: 16 residues. CDR1 is MNHEY and CDR2 is SVGAGI in the germline V gene. V lost 0 bases and J lost 5; bases outside the gene matches: 7. The CDR3 sequence: CASSYSSGLAGETQYF. DNA of the CDR3: TGTGCCAGCAGTTACTCGTCCGGGCTAGCGGGGGAGACCCAGTACTTC.

The V and J genes are TRBV25-1 and TRBJ2-7, with 13 bases fitting TRBD2. Germline V gene data show CDR1 as MGHDK and CDR2 as SYGVNS. After removal of 11 bases from V and 6 bases from J, the junction contained 19 bases not matched to a gene. The CDR3 runs to 17 residues. The CDR3 region is CAAEYLDRTSGRSEQYF. In DNA form, the CDR3 reads TGTGCCGCAGAGTATCTGGACCGGACTAGCGGGAGATCCGAGCAGTACTTC.

The J gene is TRBJ2-5, the V gene TRBV19, with D possibly TRBD2 on 7 matching bases. The V and J ends lost 1 base and 5 bases respectively, with 14 bases between them. Germline assignment: CDR1 LNHDA and CDR2 SQIVND (reference sequence). The CDR3 has 15 residues. The CDR3 region has the DNA TGTGCCAGTAGTATAGGGCGGGGGCCCTTGGAGACCCAGTACTTC. This sequence encodes CASSIGRGPLETQYF.

This sequence joins TRBV6-8 and TRBJ1-1, with D maybe TRBD1 (5 bases). The germline V gene has CDR1 MNHGY and CDR2 SAAAGT. There are 14 residues in the CDR3. The germline V and J ends were trimmed by 7 bases and 4 bases, with 16 bases remaining between them. CDR3 DNA: TGTGCCAGCAAACTTATGGCAGGGAGCACTGAAGCTTTCTTT. It translates to CASKLMAGSTEAFF.

The chain recombines TRBV4-1 with TRBJ1-2; no clear D. The CDR3 extends over 13 amino acids. CDR1 and CDR2 from the germline V gene are MGHRA and YSYEKL. V gave up 0 bases and J gave up 5 bases, with 7 bases separating them. The CDR3: CASSQDRPYGYTF. For the CDR3, the DNA is TGCGCCAGCAGCCAAGACAGGCCTTATGGCTACACCTTC.

The chain joins TRBV7-2 to TRBJ1-3; D is uncertain. CDR3 length: 15 amino acids. Looked up from germline, CDR1 is SGHTA and CDR2 is FQGNSA. V dropped 3 bases and J dropped 0 bases, with 9 bases sitting between them. CDR3 in DNA: TGTGCCAGCAGCTTTCGGACCCTCTCTGGAAACACCATATATTTT. This translates into CASSFRTLSGNTIYF. The whole variable domain, remainder taken from reference TRBV7-2 and TRBJ1-3, is GAGVSQSPSNKVTEKGKDVELRCDPISGHTALYWYRQSLGQGLEFLIYFQGNSAPDKSGLPSDRFSAERTGGSVSTLTIQRTQQEDSAVYLCASSFRTLSGNTIYFGEGSWLTVV.

DNA of the CDR3: TGCGCCAGCAGCGCCCCGGGACAGCCTTACGAGCAGTACTTC. Translated: CASSAPGQPYEQYF. V usage is TRBV4-1 and J usage is TRBJ2-7; TRBD1 aligns across 7 bases. The V segment lost 5 bases and the J segment 4 bases; nucleotides outside the gene matches: 8. Looked up from germline, CDR1 is MGHRA and CDR2 is YSYEKL. The CDR3 loop spans 14 amino acids.